This T cell receptor beta chain appears in the sequencing data of a study of blood T cells in healthy people across ages. Study-wide points: PBMCs left unsorted prevented a conclusive naive versus antigen-experienced comparison.

The CDR3 is made up of 15 amino acids. Germline V lookup: CDR1 ENHRY, CDR2 SYGVKD. V dropped 2 bases and J dropped 4 bases, with 13 bases sitting between them. It was with a sample-barcoded 5' primer and a J-beta primer mix that a second PCR of roughly 7 to 11 cycles was run. CDR3-containing paired-end reads numbering at least 2.5 million came from each sample. MiXCR, applied by TCRdb to the 5' RACE reads, yields one record per CDR3 protein. The sample has about 1.1 million distinct CDR3 sequences; around two fifths are singletons. The table lists this clonotype with many counts. Its antigen remains unidentified.

The J gene is TRBJ2-3, the V gene TRBV10-3, with a possible D match to TRBD1 (6 bases). This clonotype was obtained from a man between 18 and 35 years old in good health. Specimen: blood. CDR3 in DNA: TGTGCCATCAGTGAGAGTCCAGGGGAAGCAGATACGCAGTATTTT. It yields the protein CAISESPGEADTQYF.